This T cell receptor (beta chain) was identified during a study of blood T cell repertoires in COVID-19. Turning to the study itself: Italy, Spain and the United States were the sources of the convalescent and acute COVID-19 samples. The analysed material was cDNA or gDNA that came from T cells, B-cell-depleted T cells, or PBMCs.

In the original workflow: Reference gene primer amplification gave estimated nucleated cell counts. The method was immunoSEQ multiplex PCR; TCRdb's version includes in-frame clones alone and lacks a portion of them. V and J calls and clone size are given by that table; D and trimming were obtained from the DNA. The repertoire consists of roughly 14,000 clones, with around 87% occurring once and the leading ten covering approximately 15%. This CDR3 comprises 15 residues. V was pared by 4 bases and J by 0 bases, with 2 bases of the junction left unmatched. Per the germline V gene, CDR1 is SGHRS and CDR2 is YFSETQ.

The sequenced sample was peripheral blood. The receptor was derived from a human donor in a cohort sampled during active COVID-19. This rearrangement joins TRBV5-1 to TRBJ1-3, with 9 bases matching TRBD1. CDR3 nucleotides: TGCGCCAGCAGCGTGACAGGGGGCTCTGGAAACACCATATATTTT. As protein: CASSVTGGSGNTIYF.